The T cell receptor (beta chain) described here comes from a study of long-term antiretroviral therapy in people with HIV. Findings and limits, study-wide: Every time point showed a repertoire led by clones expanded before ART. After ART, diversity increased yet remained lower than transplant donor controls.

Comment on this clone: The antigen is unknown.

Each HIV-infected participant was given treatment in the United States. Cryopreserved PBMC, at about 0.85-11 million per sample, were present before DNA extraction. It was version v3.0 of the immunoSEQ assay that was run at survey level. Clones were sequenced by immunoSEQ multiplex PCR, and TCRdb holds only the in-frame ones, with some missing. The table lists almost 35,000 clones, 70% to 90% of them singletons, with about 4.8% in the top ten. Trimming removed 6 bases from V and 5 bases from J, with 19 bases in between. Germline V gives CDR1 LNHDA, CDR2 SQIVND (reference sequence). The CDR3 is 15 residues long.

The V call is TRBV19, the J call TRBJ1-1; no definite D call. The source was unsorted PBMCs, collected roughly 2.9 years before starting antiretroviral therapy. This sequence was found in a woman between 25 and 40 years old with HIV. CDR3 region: CASSILPGVRTEAFF. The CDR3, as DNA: TGTGCCAGTAGCATCCTACCGGGCGTACGGACTGAAGCTTTCTTT.